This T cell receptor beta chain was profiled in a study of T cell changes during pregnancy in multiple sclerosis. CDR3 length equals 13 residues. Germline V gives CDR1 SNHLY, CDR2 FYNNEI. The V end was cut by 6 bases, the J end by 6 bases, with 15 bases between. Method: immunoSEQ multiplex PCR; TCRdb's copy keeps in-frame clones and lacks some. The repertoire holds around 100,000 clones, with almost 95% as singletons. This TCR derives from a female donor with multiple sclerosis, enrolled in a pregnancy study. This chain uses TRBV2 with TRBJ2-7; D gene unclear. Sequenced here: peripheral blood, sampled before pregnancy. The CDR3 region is CASRYDSPAEQYF. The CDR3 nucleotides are TGTGCCAGCAGGTATGACTCTCCAGCCGAGCAGTACTTC.